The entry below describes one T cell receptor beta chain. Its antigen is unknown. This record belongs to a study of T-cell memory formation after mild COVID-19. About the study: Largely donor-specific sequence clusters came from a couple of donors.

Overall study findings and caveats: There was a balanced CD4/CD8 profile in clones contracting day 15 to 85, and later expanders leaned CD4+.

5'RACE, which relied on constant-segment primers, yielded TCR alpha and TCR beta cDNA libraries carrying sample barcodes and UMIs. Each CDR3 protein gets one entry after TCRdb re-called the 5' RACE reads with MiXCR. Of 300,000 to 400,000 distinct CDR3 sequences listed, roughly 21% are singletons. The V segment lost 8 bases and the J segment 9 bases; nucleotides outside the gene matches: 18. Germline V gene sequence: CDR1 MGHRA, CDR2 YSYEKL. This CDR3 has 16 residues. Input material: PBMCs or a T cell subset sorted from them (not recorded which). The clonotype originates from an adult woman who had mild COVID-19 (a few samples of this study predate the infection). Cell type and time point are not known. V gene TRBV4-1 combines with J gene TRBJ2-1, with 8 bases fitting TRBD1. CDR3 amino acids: CASRATPGQASGEQFF. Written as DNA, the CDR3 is TGCGCCAGCCGAGCCACACCGGGACAGGCATCTGGTGAGCAGTTCTTC.